Given below is one T cell receptor beta chain in context. Its specificity is unknown. This CDR3 is built from 16 residues. Germline assignment: CDR1 DFQATT and CDR2 SNEGSKA (reference sequence). V gave up 0 bases and J gave up 7 bases; unmatched junction bases: 7. This record belongs to a study of Graves' ophthalmopathy and Graves' hyperthyroidism. About the research overall: Samples of peripheral blood were obtained at initial diagnosis, prior to treatment of any kind.

Fresh peripheral blood, about 10 ml, was the PBMC source. Findings and limits, study-wide: The model's prediction of ophthalmopathy progression had approximately 68% sensitivity and approximately 72% specificity. Clonotypes were expanded in thyroid at above 0.001 frequency, and most also appeared in blood.

Scientists amplified the TCR beta CDR3 regions from RNA transcripts. HTBI-primed RT-PCR formed the first round, and a multiplex PCR formed the second. One entry per CDR3 protein results from TCRdb running MiXCR on the multiplex PCR reads. Among almost 750,000 distinct CDR3 sequences listed, around 40% were seen once. This clonotype was obtained from an adult man with Graves' ophthalmopathy. Sequenced material: peripheral blood. V gene TRBV20-1 combines with J gene TRBJ2-2; 11 bases line up with TRBD2. This CDR3 is CSARDLTSGVGGELFF. The CDR3 DNA reads as TGCAGTGCTAGAGATCTGACTAGCGGGGTGGGCGGGGAGCTGTTTTTT.